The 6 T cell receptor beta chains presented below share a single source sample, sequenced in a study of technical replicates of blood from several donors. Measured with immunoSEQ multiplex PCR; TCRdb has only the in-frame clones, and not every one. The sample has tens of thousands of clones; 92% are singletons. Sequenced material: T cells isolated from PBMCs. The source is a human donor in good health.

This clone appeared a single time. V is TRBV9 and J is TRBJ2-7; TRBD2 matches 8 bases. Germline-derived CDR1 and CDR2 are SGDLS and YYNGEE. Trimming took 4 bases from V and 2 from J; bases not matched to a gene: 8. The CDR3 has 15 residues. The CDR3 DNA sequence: TGTGCCAGCAGCCCCACAAGCGGGAGTCCCTACGAGCAGTACTTC. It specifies CASSPTSGSPYEQYF.

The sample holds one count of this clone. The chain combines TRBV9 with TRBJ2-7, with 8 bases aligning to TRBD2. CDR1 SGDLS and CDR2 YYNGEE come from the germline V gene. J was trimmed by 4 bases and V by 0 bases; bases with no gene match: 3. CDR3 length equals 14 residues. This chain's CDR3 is CASSVDGGVYEQYF. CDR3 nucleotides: TGTGCCAGCAGCGTAGACGGGGGGGTATACGAGCAGTACTTC.

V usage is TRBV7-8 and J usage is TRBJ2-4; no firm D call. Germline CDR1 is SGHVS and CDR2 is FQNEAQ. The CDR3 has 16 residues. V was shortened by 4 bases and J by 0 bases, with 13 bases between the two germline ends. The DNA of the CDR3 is TGTGCCAGCAGCTCAAAACGCCCGGGAGCCAAAAACATTCAGTACTTC. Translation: CASSSKRPGAKNIQYF.

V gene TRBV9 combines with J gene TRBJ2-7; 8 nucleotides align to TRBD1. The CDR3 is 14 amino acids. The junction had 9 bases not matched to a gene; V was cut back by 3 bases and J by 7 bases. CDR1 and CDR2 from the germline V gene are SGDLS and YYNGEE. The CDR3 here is CASSAQTGVSEQYF. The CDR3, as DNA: TGTGCCAGCAGCGCCCAGACAGGGGTCTCGGAGCAGTACTTC.

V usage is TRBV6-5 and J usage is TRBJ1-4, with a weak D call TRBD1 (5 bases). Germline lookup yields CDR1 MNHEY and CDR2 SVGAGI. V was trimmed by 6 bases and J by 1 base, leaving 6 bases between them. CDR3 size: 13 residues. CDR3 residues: CASSRETNEKLFF. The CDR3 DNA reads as TGTGCCAGCAGCAGGGAAACTAATGAAAAACTGTTTTTT.

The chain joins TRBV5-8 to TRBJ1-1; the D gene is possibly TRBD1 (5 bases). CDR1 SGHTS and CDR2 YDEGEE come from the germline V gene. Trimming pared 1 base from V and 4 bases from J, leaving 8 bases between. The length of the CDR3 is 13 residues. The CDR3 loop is CASSLPGATEAFF. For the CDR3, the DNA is TGTGCCAGCAGCTTGCCTGGGGCCACTGAAGCTTTCTTT.